The 26 T cell receptor beta chains presented below share a single source sample, sequenced in a study of response to subunit inactivated influenza vaccine. Each CDR3 protein gets one entry after TCRdb re-called the RT-PCR reads with MiXCR. The data show about half a million distinct CDR3 sequences, with about 25% seen just once and less than 2.5% held by the top ten. Sample: CD4+ T cells sorted from PBMCs, taken roughly 5 days after vaccination. The receptors stem from a man in his fifties or sixties who received an inactivated influenza vaccine.

This clonotype has only a few counts. CDR3 region: CSARASDWINEQFF. The CDR3 region has the DNA TGCAGTGCTAGGGCTAGCGATTGGATCAATGAGCAGTTCTTC. The chain carries TRBV20-1 and TRBJ2-1; TRBD2 is a possible D gene (6 bases). Trimming left V 3 bases short and J 6 bases short, with 15 bases between. There are 14 residues in the CDR3. CDR1 and CDR2 from the germline V gene are DFQATT and SNEGSKA (reference sequence).

This clonotype was seen a few times. The chain employs TRBV4-1 and TRBJ2-4; possibly TRBD2 for D (6 bases). Trimming removed 0 bases at V and 4 bases at J, with 22 bases between. CDR3 length: 19 amino acids. CDR1 MGHRA and CDR2 YSYEKL come from the germline V gene. This chain's CDR3 is CASSQDSGRRGLGKNIQYF. CDR3 sequence (DNA): TGCGCCAGCAGCCAAGATTCTGGCAGGCGGGGATTGGGGAAAAACATTCAGTACTTC.

This clonotype was found many times. The chain links TRBV12-3 or TRBV12-4 to TRBJ2-7, with 10 bases aligning to TRBD2. Losses at the gene ends were 3 bases for V and 0 bases for J; bases not matched to a gene: 8. The CDR3 is 17 amino acids. Written as DNA, the CDR3 is TGTGCCAGCAGTTTGACGGGACTAGCGAGGGGCTCCTACGAGCAGTACTTC. Translated, it gives CASSLTGLARGSYEQYF.

This clonotype appeared a few times. The rearrangement joins TRBV12-3 or TRBV12-4 to TRBJ2-3; TRBD1 might be the D (6 bases). The length of the CDR3 is 15 residues. V lost 6 bases, J lost 0 bases, and 13 bases lay in between. In DNA form, the CDR3 reads TGTGCCAGCAGCCCCCGAGGGGGAAGCACAGATACGCAGTATTTT. This encodes CASSPRGGSTDTQYF.

This clonotype was detected only a few times. This rearrangement joins TRBV20-1 to TRBJ1-3, with D hard to call. The CDR3 is 14 residues long. Trimming took 1 base from V and 7 from J, leaving 14 bases between them. Germline loops: CDR1 DFQATT, CDR2 SNEGSKA (reference sequence). CDR3 nucleotide sequence: TGCAGTGCTAGAGCTGCACAGATGACGAACACCATATATTTT. It specifies CSARAAQMTNTIYF.

Many counts were recorded for this clonotype. The chain combines TRBV15 with TRBJ1-3; no clear D. V was trimmed by 5 bases and J by 4 bases, leaving 12 bases between them. The germline gives CDR1 LNHNV, CDR2 YYDKDF (reference sequence). The CDR3 is 14 residues long. The chain's CDR3 is CATSEDASGNTIYF. CDR3 nucleotide sequence: TGTGCCACCAGCGAAGATGCTTCGGGAAACACCATATATTTT.

The J gene is TRBJ2-7, the V gene TRBV5-1; D gene unclear. Germline-derived CDR1 and CDR2 are SGHRS and YFSETQ. Between the trimmed V and J ends, which lost 2 bases and 3 bases, there was a span of 9 bases. CDR3 length equals 13 residues. The CDR3 protein is CASSLLTNYEQYF. CDR3 coding DNA: TGCGCCAGCAGCTTATTGACCAACTACGAGCAGTACTTC.

The rearrangement uses TRBV5-1 and TRBJ2-7; D gene unclear. CDR1 SGHRS and CDR2 YFSETQ come from the germline V gene. V lost 4 bases and J 6 bases, leaving 17 bases between the germline ends. The CDR3 runs 14 residues. CDR3 sequence (DNA): TGCGCCAGCAGCACCCCGGGCGCCGCCTCCGAGCAGTACTTC. Translated, it gives CASSTPGAASEQYF.

The V gene is TRBV29-1, the J gene TRBJ2-1, with 8 bases matching TRBD1. V lost 6 bases, J lost 9 bases, and 10 bases stayed unmatched. CDR1 SQVTM and CDR2 ANQGSEA come from the germline V gene. The CDR3 is made up of 13 amino acids. The CDR3 loop reads CSVAGRGRGEQFF. The CDR3, as DNA: TGCAGCGTGGCGGGCAGGGGGCGCGGTGAGCAGTTCTTC.

The chain employs TRBV6-1 and TRBJ2-6; TRBD2 aligns across 8 bases. CDR3 size: 17 residues. Germline values: CDR1 MNHNS, CDR2 SASEGT. V was pared by 5 bases and J by 4 bases, with 10 bases of the junction left unmatched. The CDR3 region has the DNA TGTGCCAGCAGTCCCGGACAGCCGGGAGGGGGGGCCAACGTCCTGACTTTC. Its protein product is CASSPGQPGGGANVLTF.

The chain uses TRBV12-3 or TRBV12-4 and TRBJ2-1; no firm D call. This CDR3 contains 12 residues. Trimming stripped 6 bases from V and 6 bases from J, with 9 bases between. This chain's CDR3 is CASRPSVNEQFF. The CDR3 bases are TGTGCCAGCAGGCCGTCGGTCAATGAGCAGTTCTTC.

The chain employs TRBV10-3 and TRBJ2-1, with 10 nucleotides matching TRBD2. V gave up 5 bases and J gave up 6 bases; unmatched junction bases: 4. There are 14 residues in the CDR3. The V gene's germline CDR1 is ENHRY and CDR2 SYGVKD. The CDR3, as DNA: TGTGCCATCAGTTATAGGACTAGCGGCAATGAGCAGTTCTTC. Amino acid sequence: CAISYRTSGNEQFF.

In nucleotides, the CDR3 is TGCAGTGCTGCGGGACTAGCGGGTCCTAGCCAGTTCTTC. It is translated as CSAAGLAGPSQFF. This rearrangement joins TRBV20-1 to TRBJ2-1; 12 positions agree with TRBD2. V gave up 5 bases and J gave up 13 bases; unmatched junction bases: 9. The CDR3 length is 13 residues. Germline V gene data show CDR1 as DFQATT and CDR2 as SNEGSKA (reference sequence).

This clonotype was found a few times. This sequence joins TRBV7-9 and TRBJ1-2; 9 bases line up with TRBD1. This CDR3 spans 15 amino acids. With 6 bases clipped from V and 8 bases from J, the junction kept 13 bases outside the gene matches. The V gene's germline CDR1 is SEHNR and CDR2 FQNEAQ (reference sequence). In DNA form, the CDR3 reads TGTGCCAGCAGACGACTGACAGGGGGAAGTTGGGGCTACACCTTC. It is translated as CASRRLTGGSWGYTF.

A few counts support this clonotype. V gene TRBV12-3 or TRBV12-4 combines with J gene TRBJ1-5, with D uncertain. V was clipped by 8 bases and J by 0 bases, with 8 bases between them. The CDR3 runs 13 residues. This CDR3 is CASLGDSNQPQHF. As DNA, the CDR3 is TGTGCCAGCCTAGGCGATAGCAATCAGCCCCAGCATTTT.

The V gene is TRBV20-1, the J gene TRBJ1-1; the D gene is possibly TRBD1 (6 bases). This CDR3 region has 14 residues. Looked up from germline, CDR1 is DFQATT and CDR2 is SNEGSKA (reference sequence). CDR3 nucleotides: TGCAGGGGACGGGAGGGGGGCGGTAACACTGAAGCTTTCTTT. Its translation: CRGREGGGNTEAFF.

The rearrangement uses TRBV11-2 and TRBJ2-1; 8 bases map to TRBD1. Trimming at V came to 4 bases and at J to 6 bases, leaving 8 bases not matched to a gene. The CDR3 totals 15 residues. Germline CDR1 is SGHAT and CDR2 is FQNNGV. The CDR3, as DNA: TGTGCCAGCAGCTCGACAGGGGCCCAGGTCAATGAGCAGTTCTTC. This encodes CASSSTGAQVNEQFF.

The chain employs TRBV3-1 and TRBJ2-7; the D gene is possibly TRBD1 (6 bases). V lost 1 base and J lost 3, with 13 bases in between. CDR1 is LGHDT and CDR2 is YNNKEL in the germline V gene (reference sequence). This CDR3 is 15 amino acids long. The CDR3 bases are TGTGCCAGCAGCCAAGGGTTGACAGGAGGCTACGAGCAGTACTTC. Its protein is CASSQGLTGGYEQYF.

This clonotype was detected many times. This chain connects TRBV7-9 to TRBJ1-1; D is possibly TRBD1 (5 bases). V dropped 5 bases and J dropped 3 bases, with 16 bases sitting between them. The CDR3 loop spans 15 amino acids. The germline V gene encodes CDR1 SEHNR and CDR2 FQNEAQ (reference sequence). CDR3 region: CASSRGAGADTEAFF. DNA of the CDR3: TGTGCCAGCAGCCGAGGGGCCGGGGCCGACACTGAAGCTTTCTTT.

The V gene is TRBV7-2, the J gene TRBJ2-3; no definite D call. This CDR3 is 16 amino acids long. CDR1 and CDR2 from the germline V gene are SGHTA and FQGNSA. Between the trimmed V and J ends, which lost 5 bases and 1 base, there was a span of 16 bases. Written as DNA, the CDR3 is TGTGCCAGCAGCACTCCCGATTTCTGGGGCACAGATACGCAGTATTTT. The encoded protein is CASSTPDFWGTDTQYF.

This sequence joins TRBV28 and TRBJ2-5; the match to TRBD1 covers 11 bases. The CDR3 contains 15 residues. J was trimmed by 4 bases and V by 7 bases; bases with no gene match: 8. CDR1 is MDHEN, CDR2 SYDVKM, per germline. The CDR3, as DNA: TGTGCCAGCACCTTGGTCGGACAGGGGGCAGAGACCCAGTACTTC. It codes for CASTLVGQGAETQYF. Based on the CDR3 plus reference TRBV28 and TRBJ2-5, the full variable domain is DVKVTQSSRYLVKRTGEKVFLECVQDMDHENMFWYRQDPGLGLRLIYFSYDVKMKEKGDIPEGYSVSREKKERFSLILESASTNQTSMYLCASTLVGQGAETQYFGPGTRLLVL.

The chain recombines TRBV11-2 with TRBJ2-2; D unresolved. Germline V lookup: CDR1 SGHAT, CDR2 FQNNGV. There are 14 residues in the CDR3. Between the trimmed V and J ends, which lost 9 bases and 0 bases, there was a span of 11 bases. The CDR3 sequence is CASRTAPNTGELFF. DNA of the CDR3: TGTGCCAGTCGAACAGCTCCGAACACCGGGGAGCTGTTTTTT.

The V gene is TRBV12-3 or TRBV12-4, the J gene TRBJ2-1; 11 bases are a match to TRBD2. The J segment lost 8 bases and the V segment lost 5 bases, leaving 8 bases of the junction unmatched. The CDR3 length is 15 residues. The CDR3 DNA sequence: TGTGCCAGCAGTCTTAATAGCGGGGGGGCCGATGAGCAGTTCTTC. It is translated as CASSLNSGGADEQFF.

This clonotype was seen a handful of times. The V call is TRBV7-8, the J call TRBJ2-1; 9 nucleotides line up with TRBD2. Unmatched junction bases numbered 10, after V lost 5 bases and J lost 5 bases. CDR3 length equals 16 residues. Germline CDR1 reads SGHVS; CDR2 reads FQNEAQ. The CDR3 protein is CASSSRASGVDNEQFF. The CDR3 coding sequence is TGTGCCAGCAGCAGTAGGGCTAGCGGGGTAGACAATGAGCAGTTCTTC.

The chain has TRBV6-2 or TRBV6-3 and TRBJ2-7, with 8 positions matching TRBD2. Germline trimming cut 5 bases from V and 0 bases from J; bases unmatched to any gene: 9. This CDR3 comprises 16 residues. Germline V CDR1 and CDR2: MNHEY, SVGEGT. CDR3 region: CASSQPGLGSSYEQYF. The CDR3 bases are TGTGCCAGCAGTCAACCGGGACTAGGGAGCTCCTACGAGCAGTACTTC.

The V call is TRBV15, the J call TRBJ1-4; unclear D gene. CDR3 length: 15 residues. The V gene's germline CDR1 is LNHNV and CDR2 YYDKDF (reference sequence). V was pared by 5 bases and J by 0 bases, with 10 bases between. The CDR3 loop is CATSVAQTTNEKLFF. CDR3 DNA sequence: TGTGCCACCAGCGTGGCCCAAACAACTAATGAAAAACTGTTTTTT.